Listed here is a single T cell receptor (beta chain). Its antigen remains unidentified. The data belong to a study of T cell responses to AZD1222 COVID-19 vaccine. Per the germline V gene, CDR1 is LNHDA and CDR2 is SQIVND (reference sequence). This CDR3 comprises 15 residues. Trimming left V 5 bases short and J 8 bases short, with 19 bases between. Whole-study results and caveats: Only 5 or 6 people who got AZD1222 tested seropositive at baseline. Most donors were white British, females outnumbered males, and clonal diversity was possibly underestimated. All repertoire sampling was performed exclusively after the peak T cell response. In the spike-specific TCR repertoire, nearly half reportedly target unmutated variant regions.

The method was immunoSEQ multiplex PCR; TCRdb's version includes in-frame clones alone and lacks a portion of them. The sample contains about 100,000 clones, around 90% of which appear only once. This receptor was obtained from an adult in good health. The chain employs TRBV19 and TRBJ2-4, with D unclear. The sample in question was peripheral blood, obtained on day 0 of AZD1222 vaccination. The CDR3 nucleotides read TGTGCCAGTAGTCCCCGGAGTGATCCCTGGGACATTCAGTACTTC. Translation: CASSPRSDPWDIQYF.